This entry describes one T cell receptor (beta chain). MiXCR, applied by TCRdb to the 5' RACE reads, yields one record per CDR3 protein. The data hold approximately 250,000 distinct CDR3 sequences, with 15% to 20% observed a single time. Germline V gives CDR1 LGHDT, CDR2 YNNKEL (reference sequence). CDR3 length: 15 amino acids. Deletions cut 0 bases from V and 5 bases from J, with 13 bases between. The data derive from a study of T-cell memory formation after mild COVID-19. The clonotype was recovered from a man between 18 and 29 years old who had mild COVID-19 (a few samples of this study predate the infection). Cell type and time point are not known. This sequence joins TRBV3-1 and TRBJ2-5; perhaps TRBD2 as D (6 bases). Sequences were obtained from PBMCs or a T cell subset sorted from them (not recorded which). CDR3 amino acids: CASSQDGGVTETQYF. The CDR3 DNA reads TGTGCCAGCAGCCAAGACGGGGGAGTCACGGAGACCCAGTACTTC.